This T cell receptor (beta chain) was retrieved from a study of tumor-infiltrating lymphocytes in primary liver carcinoma. Study-level background: The yield of productive TCRbeta reads per sample was roughly 3.5 to 7.13 million and was similar across tissue types.

The CDR3 covers 15 residues. Germline CDR1 SGHAT, CDR2 FQNNGV. A note on this clonotype: The antigen is unknown. Germline is not matched at one junction end, which may reflect a read error.

Whole-study results and caveats: Tumors significantly exceeded blood in top-250-clone fraction (p = 0.039). Overlap between tumor regions exceeded overlap of tumor with adjacent tissue or blood.

With roughly 500 ng total RNA as template and a constant-region primer, TCR beta cDNA was made. Three nested multiplex PCR rounds, a slightly modified ARM-PCR method, built the TCR beta libraries. The study ran its first two PCR rounds for nine to ten cycles each, using TRBV1-TRBV30 forward primers and a C-beta reverse primer. TCRdb recomputed calls from the multiplex PCR reads with MiXCR, one row per CDR3 protein. The sample records 25,000 or so distinct CDR3 sequences, roughly three quarters being singletons. Starting material for RNA and DNA co-extraction consisted of roughly 19-31 mg of unsorted bulk tissue.

The chain has TRBV11-2 and TRBJ2-7, with D unresolved. Sequencing input: liver tumor tissue from sampling region 5. As for subset: tumor region T5, tumor centre. The clonotype comes from a woman aged 25 to 39 with primary liver carcinoma and hepatitis B virus infection. The CDR3 sequence: CARSLRPGEAYEQYF. The CDR3 region has the DNA TGTGCCAGAAGCTTACGTCCGGGTGAGGCCTACGAGCAATACTTC.